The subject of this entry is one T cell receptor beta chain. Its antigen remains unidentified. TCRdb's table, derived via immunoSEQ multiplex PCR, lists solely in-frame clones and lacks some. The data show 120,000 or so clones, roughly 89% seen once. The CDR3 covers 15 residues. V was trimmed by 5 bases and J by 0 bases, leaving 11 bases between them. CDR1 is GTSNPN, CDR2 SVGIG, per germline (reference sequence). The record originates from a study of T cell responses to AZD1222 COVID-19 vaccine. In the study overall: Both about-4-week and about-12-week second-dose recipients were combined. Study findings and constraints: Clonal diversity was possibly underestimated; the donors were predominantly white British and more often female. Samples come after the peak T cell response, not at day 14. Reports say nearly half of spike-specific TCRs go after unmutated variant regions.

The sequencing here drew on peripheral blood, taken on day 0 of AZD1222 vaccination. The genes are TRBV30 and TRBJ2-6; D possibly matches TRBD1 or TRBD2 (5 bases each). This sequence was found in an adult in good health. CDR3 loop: CAWGDGLSGANVLTF. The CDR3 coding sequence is TGTGCCTGGGGGGACGGCCTCTCTGGGGCCAACGTCCTGACTTTC.